Included here is one T cell receptor delta chain sequence, with context. Germline V gene lookup returns CDR1 GEAIGNYY and CDR2 EKD. This CDR3 has 28 amino acids. V lost 3 bases, J lost 2 bases, and 41 bases stayed unmatched. This entry belongs to a study of gamma-delta chains in newborns, infants, children. Study at large: Microbial exposure reportedly drives polyclonal innate γδ T cell expansion after birth.

TCRdb reapplied CATT to the reads. The data hold roughly 3,800 delta-chain clones, with approximately 4.3% observed a single time. Sequenced material: blood. The genes are TRDV2 and TRDJ1, with 13 bases lining up with TRDD3. The clonotype comes from a child who was a newborn, infant or young child, either healthy, febrile or measles-vaccinated (not recorded which). CDR3 nucleotide sequence: TGTGCCTGTGACTCCATACTGGGGGATACGGTTCCCAATGGCCAGCGGTCGGAAACTCAGAGGAGGACCGATAAACTCATCTTT. This encodes CACDSILGDTVPNGQRSETQRRTDKLIF.